The source of this T cell receptor beta chain is a study of blood T cell repertoires in COVID-19. Study as a whole: Collection of acute and convalescent COVID-19 samples took place in the United States, Italy and Spain. The analysed material was cDNA or gDNA that came from T cells, B-cell-depleted T cells, or PBMCs.

CDR1 and CDR2 (germline): SGDLS, YYNGEE. This CDR3 has 15 amino acids. Trimming cost V 3 bases and J 2 bases; bases outside gene matches: 6. In the study's own analysis: Amplified reference gene primers provided the basis for estimating nucleated cell counts. Generated by immunoSEQ multiplex PCR, the TCRdb table keeps only in-frame clones and is missing some. From that table come the V and J calls and clone size; the DNA was used to work out D and trimming. The sample has under 200,000 clones; about 90% are singletons. The clonotype originates from a man in his sixties with active or convalescent COVID-19. Material for sequencing was peripheral blood. This chain connects TRBV9 to TRBJ2-3, with 7 bases matching TRBD2. CDR3 loop: CASSEVGTITDTQYF. The CDR3, as DNA: TGTGCCAGCAGCGAGGTGGGGACTATCACAGATACGCAGTATTTT.